The 14 T cell receptor beta chains listed next were all sequenced from one sample in a study of prognosis after radiotherapy for stage I lung cancer (dated by TCRdb to the early 2020s). Sequencing used an Illumina HiSeq 3000. Two rounds of multiplex PCR were performed to amplify the TCR beta CDR3 region from genomic DNA. In the first round of PCR, primers specific to each TRBV and TRBJ gene were used, and the primer sequences are filed in Chinese patent CN105087789A. TCRdb reprocessed the public reads (quality trimming at Q25 with fastp, clone calling with MiXCR) and kept in-frame beta chains. Every distinct CDR3 protein forms one entry, paired with its most common genes and DNA. Recorded for this sample are approximately 41,000 distinct CDR3 sequences; roughly a quarter of them occurred a single time. Jointly, the top ten make up less than 30% of the sample. The source material was PBMCs, sampled before or after stereotactic body radiation therapy (not recorded which). Receptors originate from a donor over 45 with non-small cell lung cancer.

This clonotype occurred many times. The chain uses TRBV4-2 and TRBJ1-1; D gene uncertain. This CDR3 is 14 amino acids long. Between the trimmed V and J ends, which lost 0 bases and 1 base, there was a span of 6 bases. CDR1 and CDR2 from the germline V gene are LGHNA and YNFKEQ. CDR3 coding DNA: TGTGCCAGCAGCCAAGATAAGAGGAACACTGAAGCTTTCTTT. Translating it yields CASSQDKRNTEAFF.

In regard to this clonotype: With only one base between it and a far larger clone, this is likely a read error. The rearrangement joins TRBV6-6 to TRBJ1-3; D uncertain. Per the germline V gene, CDR1 is MNHNY and CDR2 is SVGAGI (reference sequence). Trimming removed 0 bases from V and 0 bases from J, with 6 bases in between. The CDR3 extends over 15 amino acids. CDR3: CASSYSGPSGNTIYF. The CDR3 DNA reads as TGTGCCAGCAGTTACTCGGGTCCCTCTGGAAACACCATATATTTT.

At least ten counts were recorded for this clonotype. The chain links TRBV9 to TRBJ2-1; TRBD1 aligns across 7 bases. The junction had 12 bases not matched to a gene; V was cut back by 0 bases and J by 9 bases. This CDR3 contains 16 residues. The germline V gene encodes CDR1 SGDLS and CDR2 YYNGEE. The CDR3 reads CASSVGSGQSFPEQFF. The CDR3 DNA is TGTGCCAGCAGCGTAGGTTCGGGACAGTCTTTTCCTGAGCAGTTCTTC.

This clonotype was seen many times. CDR3 protein: CSARPGGRNYGYTF. In DNA, the CDR3 is TGCAGTGCTAGACCCGGGGGCAGAAACTATGGCTACACCTTC. V gene TRBV20-1 combines with J gene TRBJ1-2, with D perhaps TRBD1 (6 bases). Trimming left V 2 bases short and J 2 bases short, with 12 bases between. Germline V lookup: CDR1 DFQATT, CDR2 SNEGSKA (reference sequence). The CDR3 is made up of 14 amino acids.

This clonotype was recorded many times. V is TRBV6-1 and J is TRBJ2-2, with TRBD1 identical over 7 bases. The CDR3 has 16 amino acids. The V segment lost 1 base and the J segment 2 bases; nucleotides outside the gene matches: 4. The V gene's germline CDR1 is MNHNS and CDR2 SASEGT. CDR3 sequence: CASSEEPGGNTGELFF. The CDR3 DNA reads TGTGCCAGCAGTGAAGAGCCAGGGGGAAACACCGGGGAGCTGTTTTTT.

As regards this clonotype: A single base is all that separates this from a far larger clone, so a read error is likely. The genes are TRBV6-9 and TRBJ1-6; D might be TRBD1 (6 bases). This CDR3 spans 16 amino acids. CDR1 MNHGY and CDR2 SVAAGI come from the germline V gene. The CDR3 nucleotides read TGTCCCAGCAGTTACTCTTGGCAGGGGATGAATTCACCCCTCCACTTT. Encoded protein: CPSSYSWQGMNSPLHF.

This clonotype turned up a few times. This clone may be a read error of a much larger clone one base away. The chain couples TRBV5-1 to TRBJ2-2, with 8 bases aligning to TRBD1. Unmatched junction bases numbered 9, after V lost 4 bases and J lost 4 bases. Germline V lookup: CDR1 SGHRS, CDR2 YFSETQ. This CDR3 has 16 amino acids. In DNA form, the CDR3 reads TGCGCCAGCAGCACCTCGACAGGGGTGGGCACCGGGGAGCTGTTTTTT. Its protein is CASSTSTGVGTGELFF. Based on the CDR3 plus reference TRBV5-1 and TRBJ2-2, the full variable domain is KAGVTQTPRYLIKTRGQQVTLSCSPISGHRSVSWYQQTPGQGLQFLFEYFSETQRNKGNFPGRFSGRQFSNSRSEMNVSTLELGDSALYLCASSTSTGVGTGELFFGEGSRLTVL.

In the case of this clonotype: Possible read error: a much larger clone is one base away. The chain is built from TRBV18 and TRBJ2-7; 9 positions match TRBD1. CDR1 is KGHSH, CDR2 LQKENI, per germline. CDR3 length: 15 amino acids. The CDR3 sequence: CACSPGTGLVLEQYF. The DNA for the CDR3 is TGTGCCTGCTCACCGGGGACAGGGTTGGTCTTAGAGCAGTACTTC.

This clonotype was counted many times. V gene TRBV20-1 combines with J gene TRBJ1-1; D uncertain. The CDR3 totals 11 residues. Germline CDR1 and CDR2: DFQATT and SNEGSKA (reference sequence). The germline V and J ends were trimmed by 5 bases and 2 bases, with 6 bases remaining between them. For the CDR3, the DNA is TGCAGTGCTCCAACAAACACTGAAGCTTTCTTT. Residues: CSAPTNTEAFF.

This clonotype was observed a few times. This could be a read error, since a much larger clone is one nucleotide away. The chain uses TRBV18 and TRBJ1-6; D is unclear. The germline gives CDR1 KGHSH, CDR2 LQKENI. The CDR3 length is 15 residues. CDR3 nucleotides: TGTGCCAGCTCCGAAATGGACGGTCATTATTCACCCCCCCACTTT. Translation: CASSEMDGHYSPPHF. Based on the CDR3 plus reference TRBV18 and TRBJ1-6, the full variable domain is NAGVMQNPRHLVRRRGQEARLRCSPMKGHSHVYWYRQLPEEGLKFMVYLQKENIIDESGMPKERFSAEFPKEGPSILRIQQVVRGDSAAYFCASSEMDGHYSPPHFGNGTRLTVT.

This clonotype was recorded many times. J is TRBJ1-2 and V is TRBV11-2; no definite D call. Germline V CDR1 and CDR2: SGHAT, FQNNGV. The CDR3 totals 16 residues. The V end lost 4 bases, the J end lost 2 bases, and 17 bases lay between the germline ends. The CDR3 sequence is CASSSTGGRRNYGYTF. The DNA of the CDR3 is TGTGCCAGCAGCTCCACTGGCGGCAGGCGAAACTATGGCTACACCTTC.

At least ten counts were recorded for this clonotype. The chain links TRBV19 to TRBJ2-7; D is uncertain. Germline lookup yields CDR1 LNHDA and CDR2 SQIVND (reference sequence). CDR3 length equals 13 residues. The V and J ends lost 5 bases and 2 bases respectively, with 10 bases between them. CDR3 nucleotide sequence: TGTGCCAGTAGTCCCCAGATTACCTACGAGCAGTACTTC. Amino acids: CASSPQITYEQYF.

This clonotype was seen just once. Possible read error: a much larger clone is one base away. The V call is TRBV4-2, the J call TRBJ2-5; 8 nucleotides match TRBD2. V shed 4 bases and J 8 bases; nucleotides not matched to a gene: 12. Germline V lookup: CDR1 LGHNA, CDR2 YNFKEQ. The CDR3 totals 15 residues. The DNA for the CDR3 is TGTGCCAGCAGCCCAGCCGGGGGGGGAGGAGATACCCAGTACTTC. As protein: CASSPAGGGGDTQYF.

There are many counts of this clonotype. The V call is TRBV11-2, the J call TRBJ2-3; D is possibly TRBD2 (6 bases). Germline V gene data show CDR1 as SGHAT and CDR2 as FQNNGV. The V gene lost 5 bases and the J gene lost 0 bases, with 30 bases spanning the gap. This CDR3 is built from 21 residues. The CDR3 is CASSPLWTTTPTPTSTDTQYF. The CDR3 DNA sequence: TGTGCCAGCAGCCCACTATGGACTACCACTCCAACCCCAACTAGCACAGATACGCAGTATTTT.